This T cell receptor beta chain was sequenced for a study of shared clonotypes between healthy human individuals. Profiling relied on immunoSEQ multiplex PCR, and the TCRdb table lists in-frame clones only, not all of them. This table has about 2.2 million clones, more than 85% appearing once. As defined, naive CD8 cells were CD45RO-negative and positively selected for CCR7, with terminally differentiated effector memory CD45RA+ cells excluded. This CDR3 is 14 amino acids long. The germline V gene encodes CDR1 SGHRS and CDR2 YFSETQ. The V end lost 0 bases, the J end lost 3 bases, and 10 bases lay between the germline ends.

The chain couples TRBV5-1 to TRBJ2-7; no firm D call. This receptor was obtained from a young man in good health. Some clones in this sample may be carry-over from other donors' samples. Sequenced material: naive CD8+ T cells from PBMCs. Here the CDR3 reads CASSLAGGDYEQYF. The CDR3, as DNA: TGCGCCAGCAGCTTGGCCGGTGGGGACTACGAGCAGTACTTC.